The clone carrying this T cell receptor beta chain was seen repeatedly, ten times or more. Antigen specificity is unknown. The sample comes from a study of HIV-infected patients and healthy controls. V was pared by 0 bases and J by 1 base, with 8 bases between. Looked up from germline, CDR1 is SGHRS and CDR2 is YFSETQ. This CDR3 has 14 residues. About 550 ng RNA was reverse transcribed with alpha and beta constant-region primers. Alpha and beta chain libraries were made separately by chain-specific third strand synthesis with multiplexing indices. TCRdb called the 5' RACE reads again in MiXCR, with one record for every CDR3 protein. The table has around 18,000 distinct CDR3 sequences, about 9.5% seen once. General study points: MAIT alpha-chain CDR3s were frequent in healthy controls, depleted in HIV+. Mean usage of eight alpha and eight beta V genes differed significantly in HIV-infected patients versus controls.

All unsorted peripheral T cells were captured because whole blood was used without fractionation. A roughly 2.4 ml peripheral blood sample was taken for RNA. The chain is built from TRBV5-1 and TRBJ2-7; D is undetermined. What was sequenced was blood. This sequence was found in an adult in good health. In nucleotides, the CDR3 is TGCGCCAGCAGCTTGGTGCTACCATCCTACGAGCAGTACTTC. Translated, it gives CASSLVLPSYEQYF.